Listed here are 8 T cell receptor beta chains from one sample, sequenced in a study of a mutant IDH1 vaccine in newly diagnosed glioma. No cognate antigen is known for these TCRs. Time point: week 11, during vaccination. The vaccine gave 300 ug of a 20-mer mutant IDH1 peptide subcutaneously per dose. Produced via immunoSEQ multiplex PCR; TCRdb's table is partial and in-frame only. The sample has around 31,000 clones; 90% are singletons. Sequencing was performed on PBMCs, taken from a glioma patient whose treatment included an IDH1 peptide vaccine. Receptors were obtained from a man between 18 and 35 years old with glioma.

V usage is TRBV19 and J usage is TRBJ2-7, with 8 positions matching TRBD2. Germline CDR1 LNHDA, CDR2 SQIVND (reference sequence). The CDR3 length is 14 residues. Trimming at V came to 6 bases and at J to 6 bases, leaving 10 bases not matched to a gene. The CDR3 reads CASRRREGSPEQYF. For the CDR3, the DNA is TGTGCCAGTAGGAGACGGGAGGGCTCCCCCGAGCAGTACTTC.

This clone came up a few times. The V and J genes are TRBV18 and TRBJ2-2; D is perhaps TRBD2 (7 bases). Germline CDR1 is KGHSH and CDR2 is LQKENI. The CDR3 totals 16 residues. V gave up 0 bases and J gave up 5 bases, with 13 bases separating them. The CDR3 here is CASSPPRGGETGELFF. Here the CDR3 DNA reads TGTGCCAGCTCACCACCGAGGGGGGGAGAAACCGGGGAGCTGTTTTTT.

The chain combines TRBV25-1 with TRBJ2-1; D is undetermined. V was shortened by 6 bases and J by 0 bases, with 12 bases between the two germline ends. The CDR3 runs to 15 residues. CDR1 MGHDK and CDR2 SYGVNS come from the germline V gene. CDR3 nucleotides: TGTGCCAGCAGGAACAACCTCTACTCCTACAATGAGCAGTTCTTC. It translates to CASRNNLYSYNEQFF.

DNA for the CDR3: TGTGCCAGTAGTATTCCCGGGACAGGCAATCAGCCCCAGCATTTT. This sequence encodes CASSIPGTGNQPQHF. This rearrangement joins TRBV19 to TRBJ1-5; 7 bases agree with TRBD1. Germline values: CDR1 LNHDA, CDR2 SQIVND (reference sequence). This CDR3 is built from 15 residues. The junction had 4 bases not matched to a gene; V was cut back by 3 bases and J by 2 bases.

The chain joins TRBV7-9 to TRBJ2-3; 7 bases match TRBD2. This CDR3 has 15 residues. Germline assignment: CDR1 SEHNR and CDR2 FQNEAQ (reference sequence). Germline trimming cut 6 bases from V and 0 bases from J; bases unmatched to any gene: 6. DNA for the CDR3: TGTGCCAGCAGTCTAACTAGCGCCAGCACAGATACGCAGTATTTT. Translated, it gives CASSLTSASTDTQYF.

The table lists this clone with a count of one. The gene calls are TRBV6-5 and TRBJ1-5; D gene unclear. CDR3 size: 14 residues. V lost 5 bases and J lost 1, with 9 bases in between. Germline values: CDR1 MNHEY, CDR2 SVGAGI. DNA for the CDR3: TGTGCCAGCAGTCCGCGCGGGAGCAATCAGCCCCAGCATTTT. Protein product: CASSPRGSNQPQHF.

The chain links TRBV7-2 to TRBJ2-2, with D perhaps TRBD1 or TRBD2 (5 bases each). Looked up from germline, CDR1 is SGHTA and CDR2 is FQGNSA. Trimming took 4 bases from V and 6 from J, leaving 12 bases between them. The CDR3 is 14 amino acids. The CDR3 spells CASSSDWGPGELFF. CDR3 sequence (DNA): TGTGCCAGCAGCTCGGACTGGGGCCCCGGGGAGCTGTTTTTT.

The chain employs TRBV7-7 and TRBJ2-3, with 8 bases aligning to TRBD1. The V and J ends lost 5 bases and 3 bases, in that order; junction bases with no gene match: 7. Germline V gene sequence: CDR1 SSHAT, CDR2 FNYEAQ (reference sequence). CDR3 size: 15 residues. The CDR3 sequence is CASSRGQGRTDTQYF. The DNA of the CDR3 is TGTGCCAGCAGCCGTGGACAGGGACGGACAGATACGCAGTATTTT.